This TCR beta chain came from a study of OX40 agonist ivuxolimab in advanced cancers. The study's findings and limits: By week 6 at 0.1 to 3.0 mg/kg, blood CD4+ and CD8+ T cells had expanded clonally.

Method: immunoSEQ multiplex PCR; TCRdb's copy keeps in-frame clones and lacks some. The sample lists some 66,000 clones; roughly 85% were seen once. CDR3 length: 11 amino acids. Germline CDR1 is GTSNPN and CDR2 is SVGIG (reference sequence). V was trimmed by 3 bases and J by 11 bases, leaving 13 bases between them. A note on this clone: What it binds is not known.

This TCR came from an adult with an advanced solid tumor such as melanoma, head and neck, liver or kidney cancer. The source material was CD4+ or CD8+ T cells sorted from blood, sampled in a trial of the OX40 agonist ivuxolimab. The rearrangement joins TRBV30 to TRBJ1-1; D perhaps matches TRBD1 (6 bases). This CDR3 reads CAWRGALEAFF. CDR3 DNA: TGTGCCTGGAGGGGGGCCCTGGAGGCTTTCTTT.